This T cell receptor beta chain was found in a study of long-term antiretroviral therapy in people with HIV. People in the study who had HIV all got their treatment in the United States. As to this clone: Its cognate antigen is unknown.

Version v3.0 of the immunoSEQ assay ran at survey level. Here immunoSEQ multiplex PCR was the method, and the copy in TCRdb shows in-frame clones only, minus some. The top ten clones hold about 5% of a sample with roughly 30,000 clones, 85% to 90% of them seen once. Notes on the study in general: Clonal expansions arising prior to ART prevailed in the repertoire at every time point. Blood draws took place between the mid-2000s and the late 2010s and possibly involved older ART regimens.

Germline assignment: CDR1 SGHDT and CDR2 YYEEEE. Deletions cut 6 bases from V and 8 bases from J, with 17 bases between. The CDR3 extends over 14 amino acids. Sequenced material: unsorted PBMCs, taken 0.8 years after starting antiretroviral therapy. The TCR sequence derives from a woman aged 25 to 45 with HIV. The V call is TRBV5-6, the J call TRBJ1-4; no clear D. The CDR3 loop reads CASTSSKGREKLFF. Written as DNA, the CDR3 is TGTGCCAGCACCTCCTCGAAAGGCAGAGAAAAACTGTTTTTT.